These 14 T cell receptor beta chains came from one sample sequenced in a study of glioma-infiltrating T cells. Amplification of TCR alpha and beta CDR3 regions from RNA used iRepertoire nested multiplex PCR. TCRdb itself ran the multiplex PCR reads through MiXCR, one entry per CDR3 protein. The table shows more than 350,000 distinct CDR3 sequences, with roughly 41% occurring only once. Input material: glioma tissue, nonneoplastic brain tissue, or PBMCs (not recorded which). The receptor source for this set is a human donor with low-grade glioma or glioblastoma, undergoing nonglioma brain surgery, or in good health (not recorded which).

V gene TRBV20-1 combines with J gene TRBJ2-7, with TRBD2 identical over 9 bases. The CDR3 length is 14 residues. Trimming removed 1 base from V and 6 bases from J; junction bases left unmatched: 7. The germline gives CDR1 DFQATT, CDR2 SNEGSKA (reference sequence). CDR3 sequence (DNA): TGCAGTGCTAGAGGGTTTAGCGGGAGAGGCGAGCAGTACTTC. It translates to CSARGFSGRGEQYF.

The sample holds many counts of this clonotype. The chain employs TRBV6-2 or TRBV6-3 and TRBJ2-7; maybe TRBD2 (6 bases). V shed 9 bases and J shed 2 bases, with 14 bases lying between them. CDR1 and CDR2 (germline): MNHEY, SVGEGT. The CDR3 runs to 13 residues. The CDR3 bases are TGTGCCAGTCAGTGGGGAGGAGCCTACGAGCAGTACTTC. Translation: CASQWGGAYEQYF.

This clonotype was seen once. Being one base from a much bigger clone, this may be a read error. This chain uses TRBV25-1 with TRBJ1-1; D is possibly TRBD1 (6 bases). The CDR3 is 16 residues long. The V end was cut by 5 bases, the J end by 5 bases, with 21 bases between. Per the germline V gene, CDR1 is MGHDK and CDR2 is SYGVNS. In nucleotides, the CDR3 is TGTGCCAGCAGTTCAACGTTGGGGGAGGGGGGGACTGAAGCTTTCTTT. Protein product: CASSSTLGEGGTEAFF. Together with reference TRBV25-1 and TRBJ1-1, the CDR3 gives the full variable domain: EADIYQTPRYLVIGTGKKITLECSQTMGHDKMYWYQQDPGMELHLIHYSYGVNSTEKGDLSSESTVSRIRTEHFPLTLESARPSHTSQYLCASSSTLGEGGTEAFFGQGTRLTVV.

This sequence joins TRBV14 and TRBJ2-5, with D possibly TRBD1 on 6 matching bases. This CDR3 region has 15 residues. Trimming removed 4 bases at V and 4 bases at J, with 16 bases between. The V gene's germline CDR1 is SGHDN and CDR2 FVKESK. CDR3 region: CASSPRAGVPETQYF. Written as DNA, the CDR3 is TGTGCCAGCAGCCCCCGGGCAGGGGTCCCAGAGACCCAGTACTTC.

The chain combines TRBV7-2 with TRBJ2-5; 12 bases fit TRBD2. CDR1 and CDR2 (germline): SGHTA, FQGNSA. Trimming took 4 bases from V and 4 from J; bases not matched to a gene: 7. The CDR3 is 16 amino acids. In nucleotides, the CDR3 is TGTGCCAGCAGCTCACGACTAGCGGGAGAAGGAGAGACCCAGTACTTC. This encodes CASSSRLAGEGETQYF.

The chain links TRBV28 to TRBJ2-1, with D perhaps assigned TRBD1 or TRBD2 (5 bases each). The CDR3 length is 13 residues. V was clipped by 6 bases and J by 5 bases, with 11 bases between them. Germline lookup yields CDR1 MDHEN and CDR2 SYDVKM. CDR3 DNA sequence: TGTGCCAGCAGCTCCCGGGACGACAATGAGCAGTTCTTC. As protein: CASSSRDDNEQFF.

The V and J genes are TRBV7-8 and TRBJ1-1; D gene unclear. V shed 2 bases and J shed 7 bases, with 8 bases lying between them. There are 12 residues in the CDR3. Germline loops: CDR1 SGHVS, CDR2 FQNEAQ. The CDR3 loop reads CASSLFGSEAFF. The DNA of the CDR3 is TGTGCCAGCAGCTTATTCGGCAGTGAAGCTTTCTTT.

Only a few counts were recorded for this clonotype. Because it lacks the conserved phenylalanine or tryptophan at the end, this CDR3 is likely a read error. V is TRBV28 and J is TRBJ2-7, with 9 bases lining up with TRBD2. After removal of 5 bases from V and 6 bases from J, the junction contained 11 bases not matched to a gene. The CDR3 extends over 15 amino acids. The germline V gene has CDR1 MDHEN and CDR2 SYDVKM. CDR3 in DNA: TGTGCCAGCAGTCCCCCAGGTAGCGGGAGAATCGAGCAGTACTCC. Amino acids: CASSPPGSGRIEQYS.

The chain has TRBV20-1 and TRBJ2-1; D gene ambiguous. With 0 bases removed from V and 5 bases from J, the gap between germline ends came to 11 bases. Germline V lookup: CDR1 DFQATT, CDR2 SNEGSKA (reference sequence). This CDR3 has 14 residues. The CDR3, as DNA: TGCAGTGCTAGAGATGCACCTGACGACAATGAGCAGTTCTTC. This translates into CSARDAPDDNEQFF.

Comment on this clonotype: A junction end diverges from the germline sequence, so it may reflect a read error. The V gene is TRBV7-8, the J gene TRBJ2-3; 8 bases are a match to TRBD2. The CDR3 is 13 amino acids. Germline assignment: CDR1 SGHVS and CDR2 FQNEAQ. The CDR3 sequence: CASSVRTGGRGNF. The CDR3 region has the DNA TGTGCCAGCAGCGTAAGGACGGGAGGGAGAGGCAATTTT.

This chain joins TRBV20-1 and TRBJ2-1; 13 bases match TRBD2. There are 17 residues in the CDR3. Germline V gene sequence: CDR1 DFQATT, CDR2 SNEGSKA (reference sequence). The trim removed 5 bases at V and 1 base at J, leaving 8 bases unmatched. CDR3 region: CSARRTSGSLSYNEQFF. CDR3 DNA sequence: TGCAGTGCTCGCAGGACTAGCGGGAGTCTTTCCTACAATGAGCAGTTCTTC.

J is TRBJ1-6 and V is TRBV4-2, with a tentative D call TRBD1 (5 bases). Germline loops: CDR1 LGHNA, CDR2 YNFKEQ. The CDR3 runs to 13 residues. Deletions cut 4 bases from V and 7 bases from J, with 8 bases between. CDR3 protein: CASSLHRNSPLHF. CDR3 DNA sequence: TGTGCCAGCAGCCTTCACAGGAATTCACCCCTCCACTTT.

This clonotype was picked up a small number of times. The chain uses TRBV28 and TRBJ2-7; tentative D call: TRBD2 (6 bases). V shed 6 bases and J shed 2 bases, with 17 bases lying between them. The CDR3 consists of 15 residues. Per germline, CDR1 MDHEN and CDR2 SYDVKM. Written as DNA, the CDR3 is TGTGCCAGCAGATCATTTAGACTAGGCCCCTACGAGCAGTACTTC. Residues: CASRSFRLGPYEQYF.

As concerns this clonotype: A much larger clone lies a single base off, so this may be a read error. The chain carries TRBV6-2 or TRBV6-3 and TRBJ1-1; no firm D call. Trimming stripped 9 bases from V and 3 bases from J, with 23 bases between. The CDR3 is 16 amino acids. Per the germline V gene, CDR1 is MNHEY and CDR2 is SVGEGT. The CDR3 spells CARSHLSDLVDTEAFF. The CDR3 DNA is TGTGCCAGAAGTCACCTTTCTGATTTGGTCGACACTGAAGCTTTCTTT.